This TCR beta chain is drawn from a study of T cell responses to AZD1222 COVID-19 vaccine. Study observations and caveats: Spike-specific TCR breadth and depth rose after two AZD1222 doses. In a largely white British group with more females than males, clonal diversity was possibly underestimated. In all cases, repertoires were sampled only after the peak T cell response.

Here immunoSEQ multiplex PCR was the method, and the copy in TCRdb shows in-frame clones only, minus some. This table has 95,000 to 110,000 clones, approximately 89% appearing once. V lost 2 bases to trimming and J lost 2 bases; unmatched junction nucleotides: 5. Germline V gene data show CDR1 as SGHRS and CDR2 as YFSETQ. There are 16 residues in the CDR3. As to this clone: Its cognate antigen is unknown.

The rearrangement links TRBV5-1 to TRBJ1-3, with 9 nucleotides matching TRBD1. The sample in question was peripheral blood, obtained 28 days after the second dose of the MenACWY control vaccine. The sequence derives from an adult who received the MenACWY meningococcal vaccine as a control. CDR3 protein: CASSLEGQGTGNTIYF. The CDR3 region has the DNA TGCGCCAGCAGCTTAGAGGGACAGGGAACTGGAAACACCATATATTTT.